The T cell receptor beta chain described here comes from a study of cytomegalovirus exposure and HLA in healthy donors. About the research overall: Some 85 million unique TCRs, all from HLA-typed donors, were included in an early release of the data.

PCR involved 60 Vbeta and 13 Jbeta primers. The protocol was immunoSEQ multiplex PCR, while the TCRdb copy is restricted to in-frame clones and leaves out a portion. The table records more than 95,000 clones, 17% of them present only once. This clone has a handful of counts. The sequence was obtained from a female donor in good health and CMV-seropositive. What was sequenced was PBMCs.

The CDR3 spells CASSVGTGNLGDTQYF. In DNA form, the CDR3 reads TGTGCCAGCAGCGTAGGGACAGGGAATTTAGGGGATACGCAGTATTTT. This chain links TRBV9 with TRBJ2-3; TRBD1 matches 8 bases. V gave up 0 bases and J gave up 6 bases; unmatched junction bases: 9. The germline CDR1 and CDR2 sequences are SGDLS and YYNGEE. The CDR3 extends over 16 amino acids.